This TCR beta chain stems from a study of blood T cell repertoires in COVID-19. As for the study in general: The United States, Italy and Spain were the sources of the acute and convalescent COVID-19 samples. PBMCs, B-cell-depleted T cells, or T cells provided the cDNA or gDNA that made up the material.

The CDR3 length is 17 residues. The V end was cut by 4 bases, the J end by 4 bases, with 21 bases between. Germline V gives CDR1 SGHRS, CDR2 YFSETQ. In the original workflow: Researchers report that nucleated cell counts were estimated from reference gene primer amplification. The table came from immunoSEQ multiplex PCR; TCRdb's copy has only in-frame clones and leaves some out. Clonal size and the V and J genes are those of that table, whereas D and trimming came from the DNA. The data contain some 44,000 clones, roughly 87% of them singletons. Source material: peripheral blood. The V call is TRBV5-1, the J call TRBJ2-1, with D possibly TRBD2 on 5 matching bases. The sequence derives from a man in his 60s with active COVID-19. DNA of the CDR3: TGCGCCAGCAGCGGACTCCCTACTCAGTTGAGATACAATGAGCAGTTCTTC. It specifies CASSGLPTQLRYNEQFF.